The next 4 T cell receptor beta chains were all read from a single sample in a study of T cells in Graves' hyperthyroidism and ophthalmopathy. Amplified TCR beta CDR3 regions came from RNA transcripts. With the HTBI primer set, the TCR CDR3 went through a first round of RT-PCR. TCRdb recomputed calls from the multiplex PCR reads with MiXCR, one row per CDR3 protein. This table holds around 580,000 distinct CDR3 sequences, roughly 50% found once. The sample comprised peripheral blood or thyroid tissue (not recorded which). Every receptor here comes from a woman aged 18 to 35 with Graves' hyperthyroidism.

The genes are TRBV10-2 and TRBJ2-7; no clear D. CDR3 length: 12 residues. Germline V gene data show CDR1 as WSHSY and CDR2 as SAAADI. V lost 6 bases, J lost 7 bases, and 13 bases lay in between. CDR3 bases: TGCGCCAGCAGGCGACTCTACAATGAGCAGTACTTC. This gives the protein CASRRLYNEQYF.

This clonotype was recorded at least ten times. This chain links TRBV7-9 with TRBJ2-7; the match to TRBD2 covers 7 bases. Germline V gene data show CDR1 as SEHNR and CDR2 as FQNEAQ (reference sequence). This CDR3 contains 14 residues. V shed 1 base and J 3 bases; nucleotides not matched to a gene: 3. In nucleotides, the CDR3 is TGTGCCAGCAGCTTAGGGGACTATCACTACGAGCAGTACTTC. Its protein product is CASSLGDYHYEQYF.

CDR3 nucleotide sequence: TGTGCCAGCAGCGTGGGGGGACAGGGCTCTGGAAACACCATATATTTT. Translating gives CASSVGGQGSGNTIYF. The chain links TRBV9 to TRBJ1-3, with TRBD1 identical over 9 bases. This CDR3 spans 16 amino acids. Unmatched junction bases numbered 3, after V lost 2 bases and J lost 0 bases. Per the germline V gene, CDR1 is SGDLS and CDR2 is YYNGEE.

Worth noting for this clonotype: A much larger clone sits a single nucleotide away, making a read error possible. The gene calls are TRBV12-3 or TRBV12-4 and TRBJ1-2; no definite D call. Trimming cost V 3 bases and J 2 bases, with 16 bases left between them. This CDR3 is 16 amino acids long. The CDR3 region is CASSFVRQVDNYGYTF. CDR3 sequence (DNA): TGTGCCAGCAGTTTTGTTCGGCAGGTTGACAACTATGGCTACACCTTC.